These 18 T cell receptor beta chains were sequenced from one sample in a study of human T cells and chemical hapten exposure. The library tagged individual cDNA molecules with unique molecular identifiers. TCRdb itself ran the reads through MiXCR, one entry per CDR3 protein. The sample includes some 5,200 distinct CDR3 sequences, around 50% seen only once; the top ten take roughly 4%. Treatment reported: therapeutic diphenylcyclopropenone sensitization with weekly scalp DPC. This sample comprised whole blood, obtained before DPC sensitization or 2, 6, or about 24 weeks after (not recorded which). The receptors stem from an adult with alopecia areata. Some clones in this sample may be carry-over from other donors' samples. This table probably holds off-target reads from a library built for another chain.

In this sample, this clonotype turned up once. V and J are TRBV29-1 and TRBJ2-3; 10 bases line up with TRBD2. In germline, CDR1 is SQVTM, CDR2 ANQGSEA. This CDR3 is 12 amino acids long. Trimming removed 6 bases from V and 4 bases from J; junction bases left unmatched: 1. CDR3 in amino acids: CSVGLAADTQYF. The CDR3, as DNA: TGCAGCGTAGGACTAGCGGCAGATACGCAGTATTTT.

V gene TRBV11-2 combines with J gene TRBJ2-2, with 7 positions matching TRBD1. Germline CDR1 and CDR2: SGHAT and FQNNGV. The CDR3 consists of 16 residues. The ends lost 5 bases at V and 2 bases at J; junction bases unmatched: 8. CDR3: CASSKGDSLNTGELFF. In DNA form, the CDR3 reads TGTGCCAGCAGCAAAGGGGACAGTCTAAACACCGGGGAGCTGTTTTTT.

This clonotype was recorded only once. CDR3 sequence: CASSSSGPSYNEQFF. The CDR3 DNA is TGTGCCAGCAGTTCTAGCGGGCCCTCCTACAATGAGCAGTTCTTC. The genes are TRBV11-2 and TRBJ2-1, with 8 bases that match TRBD2. The germline V gene has CDR1 SGHAT and CDR2 FQNNGV. CDR3 length equals 15 residues. Germline trimming cut 6 bases from V and 0 bases from J; bases unmatched to any gene: 4.

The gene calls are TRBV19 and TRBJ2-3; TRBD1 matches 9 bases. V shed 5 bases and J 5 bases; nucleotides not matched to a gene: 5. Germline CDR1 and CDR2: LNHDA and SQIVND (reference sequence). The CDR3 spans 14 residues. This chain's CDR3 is CASSVGTGLDTQYF. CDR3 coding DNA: TGTGCCAGTAGTGTCGGGACAGGGTTAGATACGCAGTATTTT.

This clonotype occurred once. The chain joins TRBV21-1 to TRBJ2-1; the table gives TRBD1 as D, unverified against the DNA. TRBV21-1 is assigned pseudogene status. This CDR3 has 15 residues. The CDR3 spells CASSVQASRDNEQFF. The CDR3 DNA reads TGTGCCAGCAGCGTACAGGCCTCGAGGGACAATGAGCAGTTCTTC.

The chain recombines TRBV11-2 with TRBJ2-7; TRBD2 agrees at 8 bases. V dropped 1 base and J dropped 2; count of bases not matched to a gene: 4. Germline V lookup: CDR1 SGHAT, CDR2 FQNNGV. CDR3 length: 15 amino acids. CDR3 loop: CASSLASGYTYEQYF. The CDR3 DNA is TGTGCCAGCAGCTTAGCTAGCGGGTATACCTACGAGCAGTACTTC.

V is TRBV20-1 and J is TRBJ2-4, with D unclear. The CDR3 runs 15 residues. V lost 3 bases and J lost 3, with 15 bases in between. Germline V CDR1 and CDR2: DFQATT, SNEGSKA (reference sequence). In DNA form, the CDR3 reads TGCAGTGCTAGGCCCTTTGAGAGAAGCAAAAACATTCAGTACTTC. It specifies CSARPFERSKNIQYF.

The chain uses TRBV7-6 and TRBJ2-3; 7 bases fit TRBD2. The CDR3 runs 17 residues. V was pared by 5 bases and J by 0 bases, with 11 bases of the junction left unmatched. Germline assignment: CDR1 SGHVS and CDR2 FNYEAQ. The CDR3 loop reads CASSLSPSGASTDTQYF. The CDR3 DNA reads TGTGCCAGCAGCCTATCCCCTAGCGGAGCTAGCACAGATACGCAGTATTTT. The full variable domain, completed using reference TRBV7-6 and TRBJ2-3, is GAGVSQSPRYKVTKRGQDVALRCDPISGHVSLYWYRQALGQGPEFLTYFNYEAQQDKSGLPNDRFSAERPEGSISTLTIQRTEQRDSAMYRCASSLSPSGASTDTQYFGPGTRLTVL.

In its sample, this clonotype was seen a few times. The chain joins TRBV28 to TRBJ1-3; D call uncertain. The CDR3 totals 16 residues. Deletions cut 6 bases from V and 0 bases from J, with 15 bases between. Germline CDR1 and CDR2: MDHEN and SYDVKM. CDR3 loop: CASSQAKMPSGNTIYF. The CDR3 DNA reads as TGTGCCAGCAGCCAGGCCAAGATGCCCTCTGGAAACACCATATATTTT.

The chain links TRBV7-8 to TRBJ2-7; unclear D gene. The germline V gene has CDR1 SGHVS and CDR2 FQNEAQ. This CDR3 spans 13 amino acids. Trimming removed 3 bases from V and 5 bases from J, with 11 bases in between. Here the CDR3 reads CASSLDRFDEQYF. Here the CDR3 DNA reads TGTGCCAGCAGCTTGGACCGTTTCGACGAGCAGTACTTC.

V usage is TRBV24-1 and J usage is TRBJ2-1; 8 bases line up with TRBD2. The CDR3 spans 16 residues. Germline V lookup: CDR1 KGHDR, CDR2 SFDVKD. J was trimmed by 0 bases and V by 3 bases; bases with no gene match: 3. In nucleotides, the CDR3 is TGTGCCACCAGTGATGCACTAGCGGACTCCTACAATGAGCAGTTCTTC. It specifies CATSDALADSYNEQFF.

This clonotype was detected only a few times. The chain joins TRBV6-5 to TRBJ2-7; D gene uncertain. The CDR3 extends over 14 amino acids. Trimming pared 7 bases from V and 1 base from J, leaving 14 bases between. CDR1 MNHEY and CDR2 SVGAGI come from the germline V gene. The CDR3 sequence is CASKTTPASYEQYF. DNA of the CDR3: TGTGCCAGCAAAACCACGCCCGCTTCCTACGAGCAGTACTTC.

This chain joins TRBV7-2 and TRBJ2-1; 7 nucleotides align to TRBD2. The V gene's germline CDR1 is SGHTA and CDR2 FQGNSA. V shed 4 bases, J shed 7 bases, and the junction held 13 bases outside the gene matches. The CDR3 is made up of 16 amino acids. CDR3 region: CASSSLPKAGWNEQFF. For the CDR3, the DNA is TGTGCCAGCAGCTCCCTGCCGAAAGCGGGATGGAATGAGCAGTTCTTC.

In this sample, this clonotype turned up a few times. The CDR3 DNA sequence: TGTGCCAGCATCCCGGGACTAGCGGGAGTTGGTGGGGAGCTGTTTTTT. Its translation is CASIPGLAGVGGELFF. V and J are TRBV7-9 and TRBJ2-2; 14 bases line up with TRBD2. The CDR3 has 16 residues. Germline V gene sequence: CDR1 SEHNR, CDR2 FQNEAQ (reference sequence). The junction had 9 bases not matched to a gene; V was cut back by 7 bases and J by 8 bases.

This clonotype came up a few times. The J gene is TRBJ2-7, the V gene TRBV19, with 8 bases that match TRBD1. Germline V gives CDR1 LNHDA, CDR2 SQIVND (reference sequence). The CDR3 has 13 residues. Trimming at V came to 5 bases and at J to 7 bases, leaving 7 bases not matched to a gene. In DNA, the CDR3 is TGTGCCAGTAGTCTCGAGACAGGGGTGGAGCAGTACTTC. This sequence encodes CASSLETGVEQYF.

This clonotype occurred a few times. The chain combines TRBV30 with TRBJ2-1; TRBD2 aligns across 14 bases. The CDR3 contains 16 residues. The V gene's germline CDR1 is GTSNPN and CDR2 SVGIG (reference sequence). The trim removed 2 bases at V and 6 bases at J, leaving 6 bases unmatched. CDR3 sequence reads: CAWSPGTSGSSNEQFF. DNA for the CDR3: TGTGCCTGGAGTCCCGGGACTAGCGGGAGTAGCAATGAGCAGTTCTTC.

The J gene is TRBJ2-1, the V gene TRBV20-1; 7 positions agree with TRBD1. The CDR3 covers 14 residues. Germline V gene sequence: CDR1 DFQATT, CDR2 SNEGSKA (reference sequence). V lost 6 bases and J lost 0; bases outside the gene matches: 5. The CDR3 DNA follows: TGCAGTGCCCCGGGACAGCTCTCCTACAATGAGCAGTTCTTC. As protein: CSAPGQLSYNEQFF.

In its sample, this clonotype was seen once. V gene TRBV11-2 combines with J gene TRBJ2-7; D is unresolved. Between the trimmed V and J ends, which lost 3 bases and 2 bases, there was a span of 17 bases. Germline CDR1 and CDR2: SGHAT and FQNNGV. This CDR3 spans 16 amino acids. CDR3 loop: CASSLRPVTDAYEQYF. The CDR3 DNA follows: TGTGCCAGCAGCTTGAGGCCCGTGACGGACGCCTACGAGCAGTACTTC.